This T cell receptor beta chain was sequenced during a study of breast tumors, draining lymph nodes, adjacent tissues. Findings of the study overall: Luminal-like breast cancer showed significantly higher tumor–nontumor repertoire similarity than basal-like. Tumor T cell lymph node origin was a supported hypothesis, not proven. The data were judged consistent with most tumor T cells coming from lymph node and expanding in tumor.

For this clonotype: Its antigen is not identified.

MiXCR, run by TCRdb on the multiplex PCR reads, gives a single entry per CDR3 protein. Of about 66,000 distinct CDR3 sequences listed, less than 45% were seen once; the top ten hold about 8.4%. The sequencing input was breast tumor tissue. This receptor was obtained from a female donor with breast cancer. Some clones in this sample may be carry-over from other donors' samples.

The CDR3 loop reads CASSPLSWTVRGSPLHF. CDR3 DNA sequence: TGTGCCAGCAGCCCCCTCTCTTGGACCGTACGTGGGTCACCCCTCCACTTT. This sequence joins TRBV12-3 or TRBV12-4 and TRBJ1-6, with D uncertain. Deletions cut 6 bases from V and 10 bases from J, with 25 bases between. The CDR3 has 17 residues.